This T cell receptor (beta chain) was observed in a study of cytomegalovirus exposure and HLA in healthy donors. Study-level results: The study dropped some indistinguishable V segments, TRBV6-2 and TRBV6-3 among them. Differences between HLA loci emerged in a later analysis of TCR association rates, with DRB1 most and HLA-C fewest.

Concerning this clone itself: The antigen is not known.

Both 60 Vbeta primers and 13 Jbeta primers went into the PCR. Measured with immunoSEQ multiplex PCR; TCRdb has only the in-frame clones, and not every one. The sample lists around 90,000 clones, approximately 68% occurring once. V dropped 0 bases and J dropped 3 bases, with 3 bases sitting between them. The CDR3 spans 13 residues. The germline V gene encodes CDR1 SGHVS and CDR2 FNYEAQ. The V gene is TRBV7-6, the J gene TRBJ1-5, with D unclear. The TCR was taken from a woman aged 45-65 years in good health and CMV-seropositive. Input material: PBMCs. The CDR3 DNA reads as TGTGCCAGCAGCTTAGCCCTCAATCAGCCCCAGCATTTT. Protein product: CASSLALNQPQHF.